These 13 T cell receptor beta chains share one sample of origin, sequenced in a study of T cells in Graves' hyperthyroidism and ophthalmopathy. RNA transcripts gave rise to amplified TCR beta CDR3 regions. A set of HTBI primers served as the primers for a first-round RT-PCR of the TCR CDR3. TCRdb called the multiplex PCR reads again in MiXCR, with one record for every CDR3 protein. The sample lists about 320,000 distinct CDR3 sequences; approximately 17% were seen once. What was sequenced was blood. The receptors were gathered from a man in his thirties or forties with Graves' hyperthyroidism.

Ten or more counts support this clonotype. The chain employs TRBV5-1 and TRBJ2-1; the D gene is possibly TRBD1 (6 bases). V was pared by 0 bases and J by 7 bases, with 8 bases between. This CDR3 has 13 amino acids. CDR1 SGHRS and CDR2 YFSETQ come from the germline V gene. The DNA of the CDR3 is TGCGCCAGCAGCTTGGACAGGGAAAATGAGCAGTTCTTC. Its translation is CASSLDRENEQFF.

This clonotype was seen a few times. The rearrangement links TRBV20-1 to TRBJ2-1; D not resolved. This CDR3 is built from 15 residues. The V and J ends lost 0 bases and 0 bases respectively, with 9 bases between them. CDR1 is DFQATT and CDR2 is SNEGSKA in the germline V gene (reference sequence). The CDR3 DNA is TGCAGTGCTAGAGATGAACTGAGCTCCTACAATGAGCAGTTCTTC. Translation gives CSARDELSSYNEQFF.

V gene TRBV19 combines with J gene TRBJ2-7; no clear D gene. Trimming cost V 7 bases and J 2 bases, with 21 bases left between them. This CDR3 is built from 16 residues. The V gene's germline CDR1 is LNHDA and CDR2 SQIVND (reference sequence). The CDR3 is CASTIRHPPSPYEQYF. The CDR3 region has the DNA TGTGCCAGTACCATTAGACATCCCCCGAGTCCCTACGAGCAGTACTTC.

This clonotype was seen ten or more times. This rearrangement joins TRBV19 to TRBJ2-5; 7 bases are shared with TRBD2. The length of the CDR3 is 16 residues. The junction had 16 bases not matched to a gene; V was cut back by 2 bases and J by 10 bases. Germline loops: CDR1 LNHDA, CDR2 SQIVND (reference sequence). The chain's CDR3 is CASSIPGEGPGRIQYF. CDR3 nucleotides: TGTGCCAGTAGTATACCGGGGGAGGGCCCGGGACGCATCCAGTACTTC.

J is TRBJ2-6 and V is TRBV5-1; possibly TRBD2 for D (5 bases). V was shortened by 0 bases and J by 0 bases, with 7 bases between the two germline ends. Germline values: CDR1 SGHRS, CDR2 YFSETQ. The CDR3 spans 16 residues. The CDR3 coding sequence is TGCGCCAGCAGCTTGGGAGGGAGCTCTGGGGCCAACGTCCTGACTTTC. Protein: CASSLGGSSGANVLTF. The full variable domain, in which reference TRBV5-1 and TRBJ2-6 provide the parts outside the CDR3, is KAGVTQTPRYLIKTRGQQVTLSCSPISGHRSVSWYQQTPGQGLQFLFEYFSETQRNKGNFPGRFSGRQFSNSRSEMNVSTLELGDSALYLCASSLGGSSGANVLTFGAGSRLTVL.

This clonotype was counted at least ten times. The chain uses TRBV5-1 and TRBJ1-1; D uncertain. The CDR3 totals 12 residues. The V end was cut by 5 bases, the J end by 4 bases, with 9 bases between. CDR1 and CDR2 (germline): SGHRS, YFSETQ. CDR3 residues: CASRWGGTEAFF. The CDR3 DNA reads TGCGCCAGCAGGTGGGGTGGCACTGAAGCTTTCTTT.

V usage is TRBV19 and J usage is TRBJ1-2; tentative D call: TRBD1 (5 bases). V lost 4 bases and J 2 bases, leaving 20 bases between the germline ends. The length of the CDR3 is 17 residues. Germline loops: CDR1 LNHDA, CDR2 SQIVND (reference sequence). This chain's CDR3 is CASSTVVGGAPNYGYTF. In DNA form, the CDR3 reads TGTGCCAGTAGTACCGTGGTTGGGGGAGCTCCAAACTATGGCTACACCTTC. Combining the CDR3 with reference TRBV19 and TRBJ1-2 gives the whole variable domain DGGITQSPKYLFRKEGQNVTLSCEQNLNHDAMYWYRQDPGQGLRLIYYSQIVNDFQKGDIAEGYSVSREKKESFPLTVTSAQKNPTAFYLCASSTVVGGAPNYGYTFGSGTRLTVV.

This clonotype has more than one count but fewer than ten. The chain employs TRBV10-3 and TRBJ2-5, with D tentatively TRBD1 or TRBD2 (5 bases each). Looked up from germline, CDR1 is ENHRY and CDR2 is SYGVKD. The CDR3 is 13 residues long. V lost 5 bases, J lost 5 bases, and 12 bases lay in between. The chain's CDR3 is CAISRGVGETQYF. The CDR3 DNA follows: TGTGCCATCAGTAGAGGGGTTGGTGAGACCCAGTACTTC.

In this sample, this clonotype turned up many times. The chain is built from TRBV24-1 and TRBJ2-1; tentative D call: TRBD2 (6 bases). Per germline, CDR1 KGHDR and CDR2 SFDVKD. Deletions cut 12 bases from V and 0 bases from J, with 17 bases between. The CDR3 extends over 15 amino acids. The CDR3 loop is CASQPPSDSYNEQFF. The CDR3 DNA reads as TGTGCCTCCCAACCCCCTAGCGACTCCTACAATGAGCAGTTCTTC.

This clonotype was recorded at least ten times. A junction end diverges from the germline sequence, so it may reflect a read error. This chain joins TRBV4-1 and TRBJ2-7; perhaps TRBD1 as D (6 bases). Germline V gene sequence: CDR1 MGHRA, CDR2 YSYEKL. There are 13 residues in the CDR3. The CDR3 loop is CASSQDRGYEQYF. The CDR3 nucleotides read TGTGCCAGCAGCCAAGATAGGGGGTACGAGCAGTACTTC.

This clonotype was detected a few times. The rearrangement uses TRBV11-2 and TRBJ2-1; the D is unclear. With 7 bases removed from V and 6 bases from J, the gap between germline ends came to 19 bases. The CDR3 has 15 amino acids. CDR1 and CDR2 from the germline V gene are SGHAT and FQNNGV. CDR3 in amino acids: CASKSLMHLGNEQFF. CDR3 nucleotides: TGTGCCAGCAAATCGCTGATGCATCTGGGCAATGAGCAGTTCTTC. The variable domain in full, completed from reference TRBV11-2 and TRBJ2-1, reads EAGVAQSPRYKIIEKRQSVAFWCNPISGHATLYWYQQILGQGPKLLIQFQNNGVVDDSQLPKDRFSAERLKGVDSTLKIQPAKLEDSAVYLCASKSLMHLGNEQFFGPGTRLTVL.

The sample holds many counts of this clonotype. The rearrangement uses TRBV11-2 and TRBJ2-7; 7 nucleotides align to TRBD2. Per germline, CDR1 SGHAT and CDR2 FQNNGV. The CDR3 extends over 14 amino acids. The ends lost 3 bases at V and 5 bases at J; junction bases unmatched: 7. The CDR3 here is CASSFGRARDEQYF. Here the CDR3 DNA reads TGTGCCAGCAGCTTTGGGAGGGCCAGGGACGAGCAGTACTTC.

The gene calls are TRBV12-3 or TRBV12-4 and TRBJ1-6; 9 bases map to TRBD1. Trimming removed 6 bases from V and 10 bases from J; junction bases left unmatched: 13. The CDR3 has 16 amino acids. CDR3: CASSHPGGQGNSPLHF. CDR3 in DNA: TGTGCCAGCAGCCACCCCGGGGGACAGGGAAACTCACCCCTCCACTTT.